The 10 T cell receptor beta chains in this list originate from one sample, sequenced in a study of T cell responses to AZD1222 COVID-19 vaccine. Profiling relied on immunoSEQ multiplex PCR, and the TCRdb table lists in-frame clones only, not all of them. There are 140,000 to 150,000 clones in the sample; more than 70% occur only once, and about 5% lies in the top ten. The source was peripheral blood, collected 28 days after the second AZD1222 dose. The receptors were sampled from an adult who received the AZD1222 COVID-19 vaccine.

V and J are TRBV19 and TRBJ1-5, with D possibly TRBD1 on 6 matching bases. Germline CDR1 is LNHDA and CDR2 is SQIVND (reference sequence). V dropped 4 bases and J dropped 7 bases, with 11 bases sitting between them. This CDR3 comprises 13 residues. The CDR3 protein is CASSKGQPQPQHF. The CDR3 DNA is TGTGCCAGTAGTAAGGGACAACCACAGCCCCAGCATTTT.

The chain joins TRBV12-3 or TRBV12-4 to TRBJ2-3; D is unclear. This CDR3 is built from 12 residues. V was shortened by 4 bases and J by 4 bases, with 6 bases between the two germline ends. CDR3 loop: CASSSPPDTQYF. CDR3 nucleotides: TGTGCCAGCAGTTCTCCCCCAGATACGCAGTATTTT.

The chain combines TRBV9 with TRBJ2-7; D is undetermined. V was cut by 0 bases and J by 0 bases, with 7 bases left in between. Germline V gives CDR1 SGDLS, CDR2 YYNGEE. This CDR3 contains 14 residues. DNA for the CDR3: TGTGCCAGCAGCGTAGGGATCAACTCCTACGAGCAGTACTTC. This translates into CASSVGINSYEQYF.

The J gene is TRBJ2-5, the V gene TRBV15, with TRBD2 matching 12 bases. This CDR3 has 15 amino acids. The germline V gene encodes CDR1 LNHNV and CDR2 YYDKDF (reference sequence). The V and J ends lost 4 bases and 5 bases, in that order; junction bases with no gene match: 5. CDR3: CATSKTSGGWETQYF. The CDR3 DNA is TGTGCCACCAGCAAGACTAGCGGGGGCTGGGAGACCCAGTACTTC.

The chain recombines TRBV2 with TRBJ2-3; TRBD2 matches at 8 bases. This CDR3 spans 15 amino acids. Trimming removed 4 bases from V and 9 bases from J; junction bases left unmatched: 12. Germline V gene data show CDR1 as SNHLY and CDR2 as FYNNEI. DNA of the CDR3: TGTGCCAGCAGTGTGTCCGGGGGGAGCGGGGGCACGCAGTATTTT. Its translation is CASSVSGGSGGTQYF.

This chain links TRBV3-1 (or the pseudogene TRBV3-2) with TRBJ2-7, with D tentatively TRBD1 or TRBD2 (5 bases each). Germline CDR1 and CDR2: LGHDT and YNNKEL (reference sequence). The CDR3 runs 15 residues. Deletions cut 1 base from V and 0 bases from J, with 10 bases between. CDR3: CASSQGPGSSYEQYF. CDR3 in DNA: TGTGCCAGCAGCCAAGGGCCAGGGAGCTCCTACGAGCAGTACTTC.

The chain uses TRBV5-4 and TRBJ1-2, with 9 nucleotides matching TRBD1. Germline CDR1 SGHNT, CDR2 YYREEE (reference sequence). The V and J ends lost 3 bases and 4 bases, in that order; junction bases with no gene match: 7. The CDR3 is made up of 15 amino acids. CDR3 loop: CASSSSTGGGYGYTF. The CDR3 DNA is TGTGCCAGCAGCTCGTCGACAGGGGGAGGCTATGGCTACACCTTC. Complete variable domain (other parts from reference TRBV5-4 and TRBJ1-2): ETGVTQSPTHLIKTRGQQVTLRCSSQSGHNTVSWYQQALGQGPQFIFQYYREEENGRGNFPPRFSGLQFPNYSSELNVNALELDDSALYLCASSSSTGGGYGYTFGSGTRLTVV.

For this clone: Within the sample, other DNA sequences also encode this same CDR3. The chain combines TRBV9 with TRBJ2-2, with 8 bases identical to TRBD2. Germline V gene data show CDR1 as SGDLS and CDR2 as YYNGEE. The CDR3 contains 15 residues. V trimming: 0 bases; J trimming: 3 bases; junction bases outside the gene matches: 1. CDR3 amino acids: CASSVAGGDTGELFF. The CDR3 DNA sequence: TGTGCCAGCAGCGTAGCGGGGGGGGACACCGGGGAGCTGTTTTTT.

The chain joins TRBV9 to TRBJ2-7, with D uncertain. With 4 bases removed from V and 4 bases from J, the gap between germline ends came to 12 bases. This CDR3 comprises 13 residues. From germline, CDR1 is SGDLS and CDR2 YYNGEE. The CDR3 protein is CASSRGTWYEQYF. The DNA for the CDR3 is TGTGCCAGCAGCCGAGGTACTTGGTACGAGCAGTACTTC.

This sequence joins TRBV5-1 and TRBJ2-1; 14 bases match TRBD2. This CDR3 contains 18 residues. The ends lost 3 bases at V and 6 bases at J; junction bases unmatched: 11. Germline V lookup: CDR1 SGHRS, CDR2 YFSETQ. The CDR3 coding sequence is TGCGCCAGCAGCTCCGGGACTAGCGGGAGCGGTTCGGGCAATGAGCAGTTCTTC. It yields the protein CASSSGTSGSGSGNEQFF.